The present T cell receptor beta chain was sequenced within a study of blood T cell repertoires in COVID-19. V was cut by 11 bases and J by 8 bases, with 22 bases left in between. The CDR3 has 15 amino acids. Germline V gene lookup returns CDR1 SNHLY and CDR2 FYNNEI. Methods used by the authors: Amplifying reference gene primers gave estimates of nucleated cell counts. Using immunoSEQ multiplex PCR, the repertoire was profiled, and TCRdb retains in-frame clones only, with some absent. The V and J calls and clone size were taken over from that table, and D and trimming were inferred from the DNA. The sample records about 380,000 clones, 85% to 90% being singletons. Those enrolled, adults aged roughly 18 to 90 years, came from around 24 US areas. Symptom resolution, clearance, or two negative PCRs marked the recovered donors of Cohort 3.

The source is a woman younger than 35 who had recovered from COVID-19. This chain joins TRBV2 and TRBJ1-6; D is possibly TRBD1 (5 bases). Sequencing was performed on PBMCs or T cells enriched from blood (not recorded which). CDR3 coding DNA: TGTGCCCCCCGTAGGACGGGGGTTAAGCATTCACCCCTCCACTTT. Amino acid sequence: CAPRRTGVKHSPLHF.